This TCR beta chain was sequenced for a study of shared clonotypes between healthy human individuals. Across the whole study: The study used three CD4 naive, three CD4 memory, two CD8 naive and one CD8 memory plate per donor.

Some clones are missing from TCRdb's copy, which holds only in-frame ones; the method was immunoSEQ multiplex PCR. The data hold over a million clones, with roughly 96% observed a single time. The source of this sequence is a man aged 25 to 45 in good health. Specimen: naive CD4+ T cells sorted from blood. As to subset: CD45RA+ positively selected.

For the CDR3, the DNA is TGTGCCATCAGTGACATCTCCTACAATGAGCAGTTCTTC. Its translation: CAISDISYNEQFF. The chain is built from TRBV10-3 and TRBJ2-1, with unresolved D. This CDR3 has 13 residues. The germline gives CDR1 ENHRY, CDR2 SYGVKD. The V end was cut by 3 bases, the J end by 0 bases, with 3 bases between.